These 11 T cell receptor beta chains share one sample of origin, sequenced in a study of blood T cell repertoires in COVID-19. The data were produced by immunoSEQ multiplex PCR, yet TCRdb's version contains in-frame clones alone and is incomplete. The repertoire has more than 85,000 clones, around 86% of them found once; the top ten carry approximately 3.1%. The sample consisted of peripheral blood. Receptors were obtained from a woman between 70 and 85 years old with acute or convalescent COVID-19.

V usage is TRBV7-8 and J usage is TRBJ1-5; no clear D gene. V dropped 10 bases and J dropped 0 bases, with 13 bases sitting between them. Germline CDR1 SGHVS, CDR2 FQNEAQ. This CDR3 is 14 amino acids long. The CDR3 sequence is CATTGMDSNQPQHF. The CDR3, as DNA: TGTGCCACCACCGGGATGGATAGCAATCAGCCCCAGCATTTT.

The chain combines TRBV28 with TRBJ2-3, with TRBD1 identical over 7 bases. There are 13 residues in the CDR3. Germline V gives CDR1 MDHEN, CDR2 SYDVKM. V shed 7 bases, J shed 7 bases, and the junction held 8 bases outside the gene matches. The CDR3 bases are TGTGCCAGCAACAAACACAGGGGATATACGCAGTATTTT. Its translation: CASNKHRGYTQYF. Complete variable domain (other parts from reference TRBV28 and TRBJ2-3): DVKVTQSSRYLVKRTGEKVFLECVQDMDHENMFWYRQDPGLGLRLIYFSYDVKMKEKGDIPEGYSVSREKKERFSLILESASTNQTSMYLCASNKHRGYTQYFGPGTRLTVL.

This chain uses TRBV28 with TRBJ1-5; possibly TRBD1 for D (5 bases). This CDR3 region has 13 residues. Germline V gene sequence: CDR1 MDHEN, CDR2 SYDVKM. V was clipped by 8 bases and J by 6 bases, with 14 bases between them. CDR3 DNA sequence: TGTGCCAGCGGGCAGGGTAGTCGTCAGCCCCAGCATTTT. Translation gives CASGQGSRQPQHF. Based on the CDR3 plus reference TRBV28 and TRBJ1-5, the full variable domain is DVKVTQSSRYLVKRTGEKVFLECVQDMDHENMFWYRQDPGLGLRLIYFSYDVKMKEKGDIPEGYSVSREKKERFSLILESASTNQTSMYLCASGQGSRQPQHFGDGTRLSIL.

The genes are TRBV21-1 and TRBJ1-3; the table's D call TRBD1 went unverified against the DNA. TRBV21-1 is annotated as a pseudogene. The CDR3 consists of 17 residues. CDR3 coding DNA: TGTGCCAGCAGCAAAGGGGACAGGGGACCCTCTGGAAACACCATATATTTT. Translation: CASSKGDRGPSGNTIYF.

The chain is built from TRBV10-2 and TRBJ2-7; 8 positions agree with TRBD1. The CDR3 has 15 residues. After removal of 4 bases from V and 2 bases from J, the junction contained 7 bases not matched to a gene. Germline CDR1 is WSHSY and CDR2 is SAAADI. The CDR3 sequence is CASSGLDRGAYEQYF. The CDR3 DNA is TGCGCCAGCAGTGGGCTAGACAGGGGAGCCTACGAGCAGTACTTC.

The chain has TRBV15 and TRBJ1-5, with D perhaps TRBD1 (5 bases). The CDR3 is 16 amino acids. V lost 5 bases, J lost 0 bases, and 14 bases lay in between. Per germline, CDR1 LNHNV and CDR2 YYDKDF (reference sequence). In DNA form, the CDR3 reads TGTGCCACCAGCGGGGACTCATGGGCTAGCAATCAGCCCCAGCATTTT. It translates to CATSGDSWASNQPQHF.

V and J are TRBV4-1 and TRBJ2-1; 8 nucleotides match TRBD2. Per the germline V gene, CDR1 is MGHRA and CDR2 is YSYEKL. J gave up 4 bases and V 1 base, and 6 bases lay outside the gene matches. The length of the CDR3 is 16 residues. In DNA, the CDR3 is TGCGCCAGCAGCCAAGTCGGGGGGGCCAAATACAATGAGCAGTTCTTC. It encodes CASSQVGGAKYNEQFF.

The CDR3 bases are TGTGCCAGCAGTGAAGGAGGGTACTCTGGAAACACCATATATTTT. Its protein product is CASSEGGYSGNTIYF. This chain connects TRBV6-1 to TRBJ1-3; D gene unclear. The CDR3 is made up of 15 amino acids. V shed 1 base and J shed 0 bases, with 7 bases lying between them. Looked up from germline, CDR1 is MNHNS and CDR2 is SASEGT.

The V and J genes are TRBV11-2 and TRBJ1-2; 9 bases align to TRBD1. Germline trimming cut 2 bases from V and 2 bases from J; bases unmatched to any gene: 3. This CDR3 is built from 15 residues. The germline V gene encodes CDR1 SGHAT and CDR2 FQNNGV. DNA for the CDR3: TGTGCCAGCAGCTTAAAGACAGGGGGAAACTATGGCTACACCTTC. Translation gives CASSLKTGGNYGYTF.

The V call is TRBV7-2, the J call TRBJ1-1; no clear D. The germline V gene has CDR1 SGHTA and CDR2 FQGNSA. This CDR3 region has 15 residues. Trimming shortened V by 1 base and J by 0 bases, and 9 bases separated the two germline ends. CDR3 residues: CASSLVSNLNTEAFF. CDR3 DNA: TGTGCCAGCAGCTTAGTTTCGAACTTGAACACTGAAGCTTTCTTT.

This clone was seen more than once but under ten times. The gene calls are TRBV18 and TRBJ1-3, with 10 positions matching TRBD1. This CDR3 contains 15 residues. The germline V gene encodes CDR1 KGHSH and CDR2 LQKENI. J lost 2 bases, V lost 4 bases, and 2 bases had no gene match. The CDR3 nucleotides read TGTGCCAGCTCACAAGACAGGGGGCCTGGAAACACCATATATTTT. It specifies CASSQDRGPGNTIYF.